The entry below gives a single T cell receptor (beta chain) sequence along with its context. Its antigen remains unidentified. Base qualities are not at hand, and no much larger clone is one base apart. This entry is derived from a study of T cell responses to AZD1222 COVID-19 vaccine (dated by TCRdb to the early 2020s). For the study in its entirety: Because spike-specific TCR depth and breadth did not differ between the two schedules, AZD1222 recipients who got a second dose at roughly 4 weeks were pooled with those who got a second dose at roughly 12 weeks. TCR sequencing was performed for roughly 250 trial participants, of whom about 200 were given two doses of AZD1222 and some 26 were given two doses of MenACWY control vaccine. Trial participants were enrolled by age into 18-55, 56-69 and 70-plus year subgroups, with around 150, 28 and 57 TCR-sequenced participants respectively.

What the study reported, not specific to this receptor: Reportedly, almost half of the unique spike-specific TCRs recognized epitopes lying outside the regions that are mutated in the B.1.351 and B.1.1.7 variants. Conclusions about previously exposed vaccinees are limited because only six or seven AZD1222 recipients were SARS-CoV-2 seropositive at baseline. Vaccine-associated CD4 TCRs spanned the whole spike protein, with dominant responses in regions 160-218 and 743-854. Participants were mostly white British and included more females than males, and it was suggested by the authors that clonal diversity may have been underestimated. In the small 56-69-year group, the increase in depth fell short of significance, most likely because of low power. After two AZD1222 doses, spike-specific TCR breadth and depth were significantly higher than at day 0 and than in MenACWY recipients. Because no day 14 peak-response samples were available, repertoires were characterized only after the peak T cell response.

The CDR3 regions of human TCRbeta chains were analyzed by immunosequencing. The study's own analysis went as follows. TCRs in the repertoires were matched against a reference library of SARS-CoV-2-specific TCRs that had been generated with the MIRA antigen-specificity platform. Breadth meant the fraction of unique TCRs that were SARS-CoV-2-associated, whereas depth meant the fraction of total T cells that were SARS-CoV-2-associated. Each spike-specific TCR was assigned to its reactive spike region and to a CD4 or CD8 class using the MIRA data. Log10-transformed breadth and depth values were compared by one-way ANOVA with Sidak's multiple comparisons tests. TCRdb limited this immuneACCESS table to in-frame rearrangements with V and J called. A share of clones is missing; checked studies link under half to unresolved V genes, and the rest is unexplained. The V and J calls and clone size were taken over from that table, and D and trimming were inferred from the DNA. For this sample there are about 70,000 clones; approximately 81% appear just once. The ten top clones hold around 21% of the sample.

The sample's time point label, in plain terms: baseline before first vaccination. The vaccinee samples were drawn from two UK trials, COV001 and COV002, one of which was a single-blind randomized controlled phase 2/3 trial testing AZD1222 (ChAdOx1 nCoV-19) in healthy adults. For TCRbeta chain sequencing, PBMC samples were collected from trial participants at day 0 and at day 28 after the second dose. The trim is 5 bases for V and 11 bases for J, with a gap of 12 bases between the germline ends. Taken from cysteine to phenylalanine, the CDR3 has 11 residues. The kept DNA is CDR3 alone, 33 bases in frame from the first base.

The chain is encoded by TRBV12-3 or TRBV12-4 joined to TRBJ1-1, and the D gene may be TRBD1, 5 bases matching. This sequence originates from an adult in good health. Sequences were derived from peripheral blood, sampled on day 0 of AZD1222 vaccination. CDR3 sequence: CASSGARSAFF. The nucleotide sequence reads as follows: TGTGCCAGCAGTGGGGCCAGATCGGCTTTCTTT.